One TCR beta chain is described in this entry. The antigen is unknown. This CDR3 is built from 14 residues. Germline assignment: CDR1 MGHDK and CDR2 SYGVNS. V lost 6 bases, J lost 4 bases, and 8 bases stayed unmatched. These data are taken from a study of response to subunit inactivated influenza vaccine. Study conclusions and caveats: Seasonal influenza vaccination, on each occasion, was suggested by the authors to recruit few new T cells.

TCRdb re-called the RT-PCR reads with MiXCR, one entry per CDR3 protein. This sample has approximately 700,000 distinct CDR3 sequences; about a sixth occur once, and the top ten carry roughly 12%. The origin of this receptor is a man in his forties or fifties who received an inactivated influenza vaccine. This sequence joins TRBV25-1 and TRBJ1-1, with TRBD1 identical over 7 bases. The material was PBMCs from blood, obtained about 12 days after vaccination. The CDR3 sequence is CASRRGTVSTEAFF. The CDR3 DNA is TGTGCCAGCAGGCGAGGGACAGTTTCCACTGAAGCTTTCTTT.